A selection of T cell receptor beta chains follows, all from one sample in a study of cytomegalovirus exposure and HLA in healthy donors. Here immunoSEQ multiplex PCR was the method, and the copy in TCRdb shows in-frame clones only, minus some. The sample has approximately 180,000 clones; about four fifths are singletons. The sequencing sample was made of PBMCs. The source of these receptors is a woman between 18 and 30 years old in good health and CMV-seronegative. CDR3s include the opening cysteine and the closing phenylalanine or tryptophan. D genes are given only for firm matches. A clone size is listed for some rows: how often the clone was seen (once, few, many), or a class if it is expanded.

>TRBJ1-6|TRBV6-5|TRBD1|NA
TGTGCCAGCAGTTACTCGAATCAGGGGGCCAATTCACCCCTCCACTTT
CASSYSNQGANSPLHF
>TRBJ2-5|TRBV10-1|NA|NA
TGCGCCAGCAGTGAGACCGGACAGAGAAAAGAGACCCAGTACTTC
CASSETGQRKETQYF
>TRBJ2-1|TRBV27|TRBD2|once
TGTGCCAGCACCTTAGGGGGACTAGGCGGCTACAATGAGCAGTTCTTC
CASTLGGLGGYNEQFF
>TRBJ1-3|TRBV6-1|NA|NA
TGTGCTGGGGCGGACACTTTAAACACCATATATTTT
CAGADTLNTIYF
>TRBJ2-1|TRBV2|TRBD2|few
TGTGCCAGCAGTGAAGCAGGAGCGGGAGGGCCCGATGAGCAGTTCTTC
CASSEAGAGGPDEQFF
>TRBJ2-2|TRBV15|NA|NA
TGTGCCACCAGCGGGCCGCCCCAGCACGGGAGCGGGGAGCTGTTTTTT
CATSGPPQHGSGELFF
>TRBJ2-7|TRBV27|NA|NA
TGTGCCAGCAGATCCCCGTACGAGCAGTACTTC
CASRSPYEQYF
>TRBJ2-7|TRBV6-1|NA|NA
TGTGCCAGCAGTGAAGTACAGGGCGGCTCCTACGAGCAGTACTTC
CASSEVQGGSYEQYF
>TRBJ2-7|TRBV11-2|NA|NA
TGTGCCAGCAGCGTTACTAGCACGGGTTTCTACGAGCAGTACTTC
CASSVTSTGFYEQYF
>TRBJ1-2|TRBV6-5|NA|NA
TGTGCCAGCAGCCTGACGGTACTAGCTAACTATGGCTACACCTTC
CASSLTVLANYGYTF
>TRBJ1-1|TRBV10-3|NA|few
TGTGCCATCAGGCAGGGGAGTGAAGGCACTGAAGCTTTCTTT
CAIRQGSEGTEAFF
>TRBJ2-1|TRBV27|NA|few
TGTGCCAGCAGTTTAAGCCCACCTCGGGGGTACAATGAGCAGTTCTTC
CASSLSPPRGYNEQFF
>TRBJ2-1|TRBV28|NA|NA
TGTGCCAGCAGTTTCAGGGGACGCTACAATGAGCAGTTCTTC
CASSFRGRYNEQFF
>TRBJ2-5|TRBV30|TRBD2|NA
TGTGCCTGGAGTGTATTAGCGGGGTTGGAGACCCAGTACTTC
CAWSVLAGLETQYF
>TRBJ2-7|TRBV7-9|TRBD2|NA
TGTGCCAGCAGCGAGCGGGGGCAGGGGAACGAGCAGTACTTC
CASSERGQGNEQYF
>TRBJ2-7|TRBV4-1|TRBD1|NA
TGCGCCAGCAGACCCAGCCCCGGGACAGGGTCCCACGAGCAGTACTTC
CASRPSPGTGSHEQYF
>TRBJ2-5|TRBV7-6|TRBD1|NA
TGTGCCAGCAGCTCTAGGACAGGGTGGGAGACCCAGTACTTC
CASSSRTGWETQYF